This T cell receptor beta chain appears in the sequencing data of a study of shared clonotypes between healthy human individuals. Study-level information: Every donor yielded three CD4 naive, three CD4 memory, two CD8 naive and one CD8 memory plate.

CDR3 length: 15 residues. The V gene lost 3 bases and the J gene lost 4 bases, with 13 bases spanning the gap. Germline-derived CDR1 and CDR2 are MNHEY and SMNVEV (reference sequence). Sequenced by immunoSEQ multiplex PCR; TCRdb stores in-frame clones only, minus some. The table records about 2.1 million clones, about 93% of them present only once. Naive CD8 isolation took CD45RO-negative cells positively selected for CCR7 and excluded terminally differentiated effector memory CD45RA+ cells. This chain links TRBV27 with TRBJ2-1, with TRBD2 as a possible D gene (6 bases). The TCR sequence derives from a man aged 18 to 35 in good health. Some clones in this sample may be carry-over from other donors' samples. Sequencing was performed on naive CD8+ T cells from PBMCs. CDR3 sequence: CASSFAAGIYNEQFF. As DNA, the CDR3 is TGTGCCAGCAGTTTCGCTGCGGGGATATACAATGAGCAGTTCTTC.